The 28 T cell receptor beta chains presented below share a single source sample, sequenced in a study of T cells in Graves' hyperthyroidism and ophthalmopathy. Researchers took RNA transcripts and amplified the TCR beta CDR3 regions from them. Initially, a first-round RT-PCR of the TCR CDR3 employed the HTBI primer set. TCRdb itself ran the multiplex PCR reads through MiXCR, one entry per CDR3 protein. The profile shows around 500,000 distinct CDR3 sequences, 20% to 25% of them singletons. The sequencing sample was made of blood. Receptors originate from a woman aged 65 to 85 with Graves' ophthalmopathy.

The rearrangement links TRBV20-1 to TRBJ1-5; 7 bases match TRBD1. V shed 7 bases and J 9 bases; nucleotides not matched to a gene: 12. CDR1 and CDR2 (germline): DFQATT, SNEGSKA (reference sequence). The CDR3 runs 13 residues. CDR3 protein: CSVPITGEGPQHF. The CDR3 bases are TGCAGTGTTCCCATTACAGGGGAGGGGCCCCAGCATTTT.

This clonotype was seen more than once but under ten times. CDR3: CASSVTGGLEAFF. The CDR3 DNA reads TGTGCCAGCAGCGTGACAGGAGGCCTTGAAGCTTTCTTT. The rearrangement joins TRBV9 to TRBJ1-1, with a possible D match to TRBD1 (6 bases). The length of the CDR3 is 13 residues. Germline assignment: CDR1 SGDLS and CDR2 YYNGEE. Between the trimmed V and J ends, which lost 2 bases and 7 bases, there was a span of 12 bases.

This clonotype turned up a few times. This chain connects TRBV9 to TRBJ2-2; D possibly corresponds to TRBD2 (5 bases). V shed 4 bases and J shed 5 bases, with 15 bases lying between them. Germline V gene lookup returns CDR1 SGDLS and CDR2 YYNGEE. The CDR3 extends over 15 amino acids. CDR3 sequence (DNA): TGTGCCAGCAGCCCCCTTCACCGCGGGACCGGGGAGCTGTTTTTT. Residues: CASSPLHRGTGELFF.

This clonotype was detected ten times or more. The V and J genes are TRBV10-3 and TRBJ2-7; D gene unclear. This CDR3 has 12 amino acids. Germline CDR1 and CDR2: ENHRY and SYGVKD. Trimming left V 6 bases short and J 2 bases short, with 8 bases between. The CDR3 bases are TGTGCCATCAGCAACTGGCCCTACGAGCAGTACTTC. Translating gives CAISNWPYEQYF.

The J gene is TRBJ1-4, the V gene TRBV4-3; 9 nucleotides agree with TRBD1. Germline CDR1 is LGHNA and CDR2 is YSLEER. The J segment lost 5 bases and the V segment lost 2 bases, leaving 3 bases of the junction unmatched. The CDR3 has 15 residues. The CDR3 nucleotides are TGCGCCAGCAGCCAAAACAGGGGGCTAAATGAAAAACTGTTTTTT. Its protein is CASSQNRGLNEKLFF.

This clonotype was observed once. The chain couples TRBV3-1 to TRBJ2-2; TRBD2 agrees at 9 bases. Germline values: CDR1 LGHDT, CDR2 YNNKEL (reference sequence). After removal of 1 base from V and 2 bases from J, the junction contained 8 bases not matched to a gene. The CDR3 loop spans 18 amino acids. The CDR3 region is CASSQVISGGDNTGELFF. CDR3 DNA sequence: TGTGCCAGCAGCCAAGTGATTAGCGGGGGCGACAACACCGGGGAGCTGTTTTTT.

This clonotype was found many times. The chain is built from TRBV7-2 and TRBJ1-1; D call uncertain. Germline-derived CDR1 and CDR2 are SGHTA and FQGNSA. This CDR3 has 13 amino acids. Trimming left V 5 bases short and J 0 bases short, with 7 bases between. The CDR3 reads CASSPVLNTEAFF. CDR3 DNA sequence: TGTGCCAGCAGCCCCGTTTTGAACACTGAAGCTTTCTTT.

The CDR3 region has the DNA TGTGCCAGCAGCTTCGGAGGGGATGCAGATACGCAGTATTTT. Protein sequence: CASSFGGDADTQYF. The chain employs TRBV7-3 and TRBJ2-3, with a possible D match to TRBD2 (6 bases). CDR1 is SGHTA, CDR2 FQGTGA, per germline. The CDR3 totals 14 residues. The germline V and J ends were trimmed by 3 bases and 4 bases, with 11 bases remaining between them.

The chain joins TRBV2 to TRBJ2-2; TRBD2 is a possible D gene (6 bases). V lost 0 bases to trimming and J lost 7 bases, with 15 bases between them. The CDR3 has 16 residues. Germline CDR1 reads SNHLY; CDR2 reads FYNNEI. The CDR3 here is CASSEALALANGELFF. The CDR3 DNA reads TGTGCCAGCAGTGAAGCATTGGCCCTAGCGAACGGGGAGCTGTTTTTT.

V is TRBV27 and J is TRBJ1-1; 8 bases match TRBD1. Germline V gives CDR1 MNHEY, CDR2 SMNVEV (reference sequence). CDR3 length: 14 residues. Unmatched junction bases numbered 14, after V lost 6 bases and J lost 11 bases. CDR3 nucleotide sequence: TGTGCCAGCAGCAAAGGACAGGGAGACTCGCGGGCTTTCTTT. This translates into CASSKGQGDSRAFF.

This chain uses TRBV5-1 with TRBJ2-3, with TRBD2 matching over 9 bases. Germline CDR1 and CDR2: SGHRS and YFSETQ. The length of the CDR3 is 15 residues. Unmatched junction bases numbered 0, after V lost 0 bases and J lost 1 base. CDR3 residues: CASSLVAGGTDTQYF. DNA of the CDR3: TGCGCCAGCAGCTTGGTAGCGGGAGGCACAGATACGCAGTATTTT.

This clonotype appeared many times. CDR3 sequence reads: CASRTDSTTEAFF. The CDR3 DNA is TGTGCCAGCAGAACCGACAGTACGACTGAAGCTTTCTTT. The V and J genes are TRBV7-3 and TRBJ1-1, with D possibly TRBD1 on 5 matching bases. Trimming stripped 6 bases from V and 5 bases from J, with 13 bases between. CDR1 is SGHTA and CDR2 is FQGTGA in the germline V gene. The CDR3 runs to 13 residues.

This clonotype has just a few counts. The genes are TRBV6-2 or TRBV6-3 and TRBJ2-7; 9 positions agree with TRBD1. CDR3 size: 12 residues. Trimming removed 6 bases from V and 9 bases from J; junction bases left unmatched: 6. Germline CDR1 MNHEY, CDR2 SVGEGT. The CDR3 is CASRSAGQGQYF. The DNA for the CDR3 is TGTGCCAGCAGGTCCGCGGGACAGGGGCAGTACTTC.

This clonotype was seen many times. This chain joins TRBV28 and TRBJ1-2; TRBD1 is a possible D gene (5 bases). This CDR3 contains 13 residues. The germline V and J ends were trimmed by 6 bases and 4 bases, with 12 bases remaining between them. CDR1 MDHEN and CDR2 SYDVKM come from the germline V gene. The CDR3 coding sequence is TGTGCCAGCAGCCTAGGGGTCGGCTATGGCTACACCTTC. Translation: CASSLGVGYGYTF.

This clonotype was observed a handful of times. The chain uses TRBV20-1 and TRBJ2-1; TRBD2 matches at 10 bases. Trimming removed 4 bases from V and 4 bases from J; junction bases left unmatched: 10. The length of the CDR3 is 16 residues. CDR1 and CDR2 from the germline V gene are DFQATT and SNEGSKA (reference sequence). CDR3 bases: TGCAGTGCTAAGAGGTTTGGGACTAGCGATTACAATGAGCAGTTCTTC. Protein sequence: CSAKRFGTSDYNEQFF.

The table lists this clonotype with many counts. The chain couples TRBV28 to TRBJ2-2; D is perhaps TRBD2 (5 bases). CDR1 MDHEN and CDR2 SYDVKM come from the germline V gene. This CDR3 is built from 14 residues. Trimming removed 0 bases at V and 5 bases at J, with 7 bases between. The CDR3 loop reads CASSLWEVTGELFF. CDR3 nucleotide sequence: TGTGCCAGCAGTTTATGGGAGGTTACCGGGGAGCTGTTTTTT.

This clonotype was detected many times. The chain combines TRBV7-9 with TRBJ2-7; 8 positions agree with TRBD1. The CDR3 consists of 16 residues. The germline V gene encodes CDR1 SEHNR and CDR2 FQNEAQ (reference sequence). V was pared by 3 bases and J by 2 bases, with 9 bases of the junction left unmatched. The CDR3, as DNA: TGTGCCAGCAGCTTGTCGCAAGGGACAGGCCCCTACGAGCAGTACTTC. Its protein is CASSLSQGTGPYEQYF.

V gene TRBV15 combines with J gene TRBJ2-1; no definite D call. CDR3 size: 13 residues. The V end was cut by 0 bases, the J end by 8 bases, with 8 bases between. CDR1 is LNHNV, CDR2 YYDKDF, per germline (reference sequence). CDR3 residues: CATSRDFEDEQFF. In DNA, the CDR3 is TGTGCCACCAGCAGAGATTTCGAGGATGAGCAGTTCTTC. The whole variable domain, filled in from reference TRBV15 and TRBJ2-1, reads DAMVIQNPRYQVTQFGKPVTLSCSQTLNHNVMYWYQQKSSQAPKLLFHYYDKDFNNEADTPDNFQSRRPNTSFCFLDIRSPGLGDTAMYLCATSRDFEDEQFFGPGTRLTVL.

This clonotype was detected ten times or more. The CDR3 protein is CASSLTTNEKLFF. The CDR3 coding sequence is TGTGCCAGCAGCCTTACAACTAATGAAAAACTGTTTTTT. The rearrangement uses TRBV11-2 and TRBJ1-4; D not resolved. Germline lookup yields CDR1 SGHAT and CDR2 FQNNGV. Trimming left V 5 bases short and J 0 bases short, with 4 bases between. This CDR3 comprises 13 residues.

This sequence joins TRBV20-1 and TRBJ2-7; 8 bases map to TRBD1. Germline V gives CDR1 DFQATT, CDR2 SNEGSKA (reference sequence). The CDR3 is 15 amino acids. J gave up 2 bases and V 2 bases, and 8 bases lay outside the gene matches. The CDR3 DNA sequence: TGCAGTGCTAGAACCGCGGGACAGGTGACCTACGAGCAGTACTTC. Its translation: CSARTAGQVTYEQYF.

This clonotype was seen a few times. This chain links TRBV11-2 with TRBJ1-4; 7 positions match TRBD1. Per the germline V gene, CDR1 is SGHAT and CDR2 is FQNNGV. V gave up 5 bases and J gave up 5 bases; unmatched junction bases: 11. The length of the CDR3 is 16 residues. CDR3 sequence (DNA): TGTGCCAGCAGCCCACCGGGACAGAAAAAGAATGAAAAACTGTTTTTT. Protein sequence: CASSPPGQKKNEKLFF.

V is TRBV11-2 and J is TRBJ2-5, with 14 bases matching TRBD2. This CDR3 is built from 17 residues. The trim removed 5 bases at V and 7 bases at J, leaving 12 bases unmatched. Germline V gene data show CDR1 as SGHAT and CDR2 as FQNNGV. In DNA form, the CDR3 reads TGTGCCAGCAGCACCCGACTAGCGGGAGGGCCCCGGGTGACCCAGTACTTC. Translation gives CASSTRLAGGPRVTQYF. The full variable domain, rest sourced from reference TRBV11-2 and TRBJ2-5, is EAGVAQSPRYKIIEKRQSVAFWCNPISGHATLYWYQQILGQGPKLLIQFQNNGVVDDSQLPKDRFSAERLKGVDSTLKIQPAKLEDSAVYLCASSTRLAGGPRVTQYFGPGTRLLVL.

In the case of this clonotype: It may be a read error: a sequence one base away is much more abundant. This rearrangement joins TRBV7-8 to TRBJ1-1; D gene unclear. The germline gives CDR1 SGHVS, CDR2 FQNEAQ. The CDR3 extends over 15 amino acids. The CDR3 DNA follows: TGTGCCAGCAGCTTATTTGTCGAGGGAACCACTGAAGCTCTCTTT. Encoded protein: CASSLFVEGTTEALF.

A few counts support this clonotype. This chain links TRBV20-1 with TRBJ2-6; 9 bases match TRBD1. Germline V gives CDR1 DFQATT, CDR2 SNEGSKA (reference sequence). After removal of 6 bases from V and 1 base from J, the junction contained 10 bases not matched to a gene. CDR3 length: 17 amino acids. The CDR3 bases are TGCAGTGCCGAAGAACAGGGGGCGCAGTCTGGGGCCAACGTCCTGACTTTC. This encodes CSAEEQGAQSGANVLTF.

This clonotype was counted many times. The rearrangement links TRBV28 to TRBJ1-2, with TRBD1 matching 11 bases. Germline V CDR1 and CDR2: MDHEN, SYDVKM. The CDR3 spans 16 residues. The J segment lost 4 bases and the V segment lost 6 bases, leaving 10 bases of the junction unmatched. The CDR3 DNA sequence: TGTGCCAGCAGCCGGACAGGGGGCGGGAGGGGCTATGGCTACACCTTC. It encodes CASSRTGGGRGYGYTF.

This clonotype occurred a few times. This rearrangement joins TRBV7-8 to TRBJ2-1; the D gene is possibly TRBD2 (6 bases). The CDR3 is made up of 17 amino acids. In germline, CDR1 is SGHVS, CDR2 FQNEAQ. V was clipped by 1 base and J by 0 bases, with 13 bases between them. The CDR3 coding sequence is TGTGCCAGCAGCTTAGTACCGCGGGGTAGCTCCTACAATGAGCAGTTCTTC. Its protein is CASSLVPRGSSYNEQFF. The variable domain in full, with the rest retrieved from reference TRBV7-8 and TRBJ2-1, is GAGVSQSPRYKVAKRGQDVALRCDPISGHVSLFWYQQALGQGPEFLTYFQNEAQLDKSGLPSDRFFAERPEGSVSTLKIQRTQQEDSAVYLCASSLVPRGSSYNEQFFGPGTRLTVL.

This rearrangement joins TRBV27 to TRBJ2-7; no definite D call. Trimming cost V 6 bases and J 2 bases, with 14 bases left between them. The germline gives CDR1 MNHEY, CDR2 SMNVEV (reference sequence). The CDR3 extends over 14 amino acids. The CDR3 bases are TGTGCCAGCAGGATCTACCTTGCCGCCTACGAGCAGTACTTC. This translates into CASRIYLAAYEQYF.

This clonotype was seen many times. The gene calls are TRBV3-1 and TRBJ1-2, with TRBD1 as a possible D gene (5 bases). This CDR3 has 16 amino acids. CDR1 and CDR2 (germline): LGHDT, YNNKEL (reference sequence). V gave up 4 bases and J gave up 5 bases, with 20 bases separating them. CDR3: CASSLTTAGRGYGYTF. In nucleotides, the CDR3 is TGTGCCAGCAGCCTAACGACTGCAGGGAGAGGGTATGGCTACACCTTC.